Each of the 15 T cell receptor beta chains below was sequenced from the same sample in a study of PD-L1 blockade in urothelial cancer. Assay used: immunoSEQ multiplex PCR; TCRdb lists only in-frame clones, some missing. The sample records about 88,000 clones, roughly nine tenths being singletons. Sequencing used PBMCs, obtained around atezolizumab (anti-PD-L1) treatment. These receptors all come from a man aged 55 to 69 with urothelial cancer.

This clone was seen just once. The V and J genes are TRBV5-1 and TRBJ2-3; 13 nucleotides line up with TRBD2. Germline V lookup: CDR1 SGHRS, CDR2 YFSETQ. There are 18 residues in the CDR3. Unmatched junction bases numbered 11, after V lost 6 bases and J lost 1 base. The CDR3 DNA follows: TGCGCCAGCACAATCGGGACTAGCGGGAATCTCGGCACAGATACGCAGTATTTT. It codes for CASTIGTSGNLGTDTQYF.

The CDR3 loop is CASSPYGTSGYEQYF. CDR3 coding DNA: TGTGCCAGCAGCCCATATGGGACTAGCGGCTACGAGCAGTACTTC. The chain carries TRBV7-3 and TRBJ2-7; TRBD2 matches 11 bases. CDR1 and CDR2 from the germline V gene are SGHTA and FQGTGA. J was trimmed by 3 bases and V by 5 bases; bases with no gene match: 6. The length of the CDR3 is 15 residues.

V is TRBV18 and J is TRBJ2-3; 10 positions match TRBD1. Germline V gene sequence: CDR1 KGHSH, CDR2 LQKENI. The V and J ends lost 3 bases and 4 bases, in that order; junction bases with no gene match: 1. There are 14 residues in the CDR3. The CDR3 protein is CASSPGTGADTQYF. Here the CDR3 DNA reads TGTGCCAGCTCACCTGGGACAGGGGCAGATACGCAGTATTTT.

The chain combines TRBV11-2 with TRBJ2-1; TRBD2 matches 12 bases. J gave up 9 bases and V 4 bases, and 10 bases lay outside the gene matches. The CDR3 spans 16 residues. CDR1 is SGHAT and CDR2 is FQNNGV in the germline V gene. For the CDR3, the DNA is TGTGCCAGCAGCTCTGCCCTAGCGGGGGGGCCCGGTGAGCAGTTCTTC. Translated, it gives CASSSALAGGPGEQFF.

CDR3 residues: CASTVDRGDEQYF. DNA of the CDR3: TGTGCCAGCACCGTTGACAGGGGGGACGAGCAGTACTTC. The chain recombines TRBV6-1 with TRBJ2-7; 9 bases align to TRBD1. Germline trimming cut 7 bases from V and 5 bases from J; bases unmatched to any gene: 6. The germline CDR1 and CDR2 sequences are MNHNS and SASEGT. This CDR3 region has 13 residues.

The sample holds a few counts of this clone. The CDR3 region is CASSSDRNTEAFF. The DNA for the CDR3 is TGTGCCAGCAGTTCTGACAGGAACACTGAAGCTTTCTTT. This chain connects TRBV7-3 to TRBJ1-1, with D possibly TRBD1 on 5 matching bases. Trimming cost V 6 bases and J 1 base, with 9 bases left between them. This CDR3 spans 13 amino acids. Germline V gene lookup returns CDR1 SGHTA and CDR2 FQGTGA. The full variable domain, rest sourced from reference TRBV7-3 and TRBJ1-1, is GAGVSQTPSNKVTEKGKYVELRCDPISGHTALYWYRQSLGQGPEFLIYFQGTGAADDSGLPNDRFFAVRPEGSVSTLKIQRTERGDSAVYLCASSSDRNTEAFFGQGTRLTVV.

V and J are TRBV7-3 and TRBJ2-7; perhaps TRBD2 as D (6 bases). Per germline, CDR1 SGHTA and CDR2 FQGTGA. This CDR3 spans 15 amino acids. V was shortened by 5 bases and J by 1 base, with 15 bases between the two germline ends. CDR3 loop: CASSQSGTLSYEQYF. The DNA of the CDR3 is TGTGCCAGCAGCCAATCCGGGACTCTTTCCTACGAGCAGTACTTC.

The chain recombines TRBV2 with TRBJ1-2, with D perhaps matching TRBD1 (5 bases). Trimming shortened V by 3 bases and J by 4 bases, and 15 bases separated the two germline ends. The CDR3 totals 15 residues. Germline assignment: CDR1 SNHLY and CDR2 FYNNEI. Here the CDR3 reads CASSEMESGAYGYTF. The CDR3 nucleotides are TGTGCCAGCAGTGAGATGGAGTCTGGGGCCTATGGCTACACCTTC.

In this sample, this clone turned up once. The chain joins TRBV27 to TRBJ1-1; D not resolved. This CDR3 comprises 14 residues. With 4 bases removed from V and 1 base from J, the gap between germline ends came to 10 bases. Per germline, CDR1 MNHEY and CDR2 SMNVEV (reference sequence). The CDR3 here is CASSYEGGNTEAFF. The CDR3 DNA sequence: TGTGCCAGCAGTTACGAGGGCGGGAACACTGAAGCTTTCTTT.

This clone has a single count. V is TRBV12-5 and J is TRBJ2-3; 7 bases are a match to TRBD2. This CDR3 has 16 residues. Germline CDR1 LGHNT, CDR2 FRNRAP. Unmatched junction bases numbered 11, after V lost 2 bases and J lost 6 bases. CDR3 DNA: TGTGCTAGTGGTTTGACCCTGGGGGGGAGAGGGGATACGCAGTATTTT. This sequence encodes CASGLTLGGRGDTQYF.

This CDR3 reads CASTRLAGVNTGELFF. CDR3 bases: TGTGCCAGCACAAGACTAGCGGGGGTTAACACCGGGGAGCTGTTTTTT. The chain is built from TRBV2 and TRBJ2-2, with 12 bases fitting TRBD2. Unmatched junction bases numbered 5, after V lost 7 bases and J lost 2 bases. CDR3 size: 16 residues. Germline V gene lookup returns CDR1 SNHLY and CDR2 FYNNEI.

The V call is TRBV9, the J call TRBJ2-1; D possibly corresponds to TRBD2 (5 bases). The ends were cut back, 2 bases at V and 8 bases at J, with 11 bases in the middle. The CDR3 totals 13 residues. Germline loops: CDR1 SGDLS, CDR2 YYNGEE. The chain's CDR3 is CASSVTIKDEQFF. CDR3 DNA: TGTGCCAGCAGCGTGACTATAAAAGATGAGCAGTTCTTC. Complete variable domain (other parts from reference TRBV9 and TRBJ2-1): DSGVTQTPKHLITATGQRVTLRCSPRSGDLSVYWYQQSLDQGLQFLIQYYNGEERAKGNILERFSAQQFPDLHSELNLSSLELGDSALYFCASSVTIKDEQFFGPGTRLTVL.

Only one count was recorded for this clone. J is TRBJ1-1 and V is TRBV2; D unresolved. Trimming removed 6 bases from V and 3 bases from J, with 14 bases in between. There are 14 residues in the CDR3. CDR1 SNHLY and CDR2 FYNNEI come from the germline V gene. Written as DNA, the CDR3 is TGTGCCAGCAGGTTGATGAGGGTGGACACTGAAGCTTTCTTT. Protein product: CASRLMRVDTEAFF.

The rearrangement uses TRBV5-6 and TRBJ2-1; 14 nucleotides agree with TRBD2. V lost 4 bases to trimming and J lost 7 bases; unmatched junction nucleotides: 1. Germline CDR1 reads SGHDT; CDR2 reads YYEEEE. The CDR3 loop spans 14 amino acids. The CDR3: CASSRTSGRNEQFF. As DNA, the CDR3 is TGTGCCAGCAGCCGGACTAGCGGGAGGAATGAGCAGTTCTTC.

This clone was recorded only once. The genes are TRBV30 and TRBJ1-4; 7 bases map to TRBD1. Germline CDR1 reads GTSNPN; CDR2 reads SVGIG (reference sequence). V lost 5 bases and J lost 4; bases outside the gene matches: 4. This CDR3 contains 13 residues. CDR3 residues: CAWARGNNEKLFF. For the CDR3, the DNA is TGTGCCTGGGCCAGGGGGAATAATGAAAAACTGTTTTTT.